One and the same sample provided the 3 T cell receptor beta chains below, sequenced in a study of Graves' ophthalmopathy and Graves' hyperthyroidism. Amplification targeted the TCR beta CDR3 regions, with RNA transcripts as the source material. RT-PCR was first run with HTBI primers, then multiplex PCR in a second round. TCRdb itself ran the multiplex PCR reads through MiXCR, one entry per CDR3 protein. The sample includes about 230,000 distinct CDR3 sequences, around 50% of them seen just once. The sample taken for sequencing was peripheral blood. All receptors come from an adult man with Graves' ophthalmopathy.

This clonotype showed up just a few times. The chain combines TRBV11-3 with TRBJ2-7; 7 bases are a match to TRBD1. This CDR3 has 13 residues. Trimming removed 7 bases from V and 5 bases from J; junction bases left unmatched: 8. Germline CDR1 SGHNT, CDR2 YENEEA. The CDR3 protein is CASTRQGDHEQYF. CDR3 in DNA: TGTGCCAGCACTCGTCAGGGGGACCACGAGCAGTACTTC.

The genes are TRBV24-1 and TRBJ2-5, with 9 bases that match TRBD1. The CDR3 covers 15 residues. V gave up 5 bases and J gave up 3 bases; unmatched junction bases: 6. In germline, CDR1 is KGHDR, CDR2 SFDVKD. The DNA for the CDR3 is TGTGCCACCAGTGTGCCCGGGACAGGGAAAGAGACCCAGTACTTC. Protein: CATSVPGTGKETQYF.

This clonotype was seen at least ten times. The chain joins TRBV7-3 to TRBJ2-5; D is unclear. V lost 5 bases, J lost 2 bases, and 9 bases lay in between. This CDR3 contains 13 residues. In germline, CDR1 is SGHTA, CDR2 FQGTGA. In nucleotides, the CDR3 is TGTGCCAGCAGCCGAACCGTACAAGAGACCCAGTACTTC. Its protein product is CASSRTVQETQYF.